Presented here are 29 T cell receptor beta chains from one specimen sequenced in a study of CD8 T cells in Susac syndrome. With random hexamers, roughly 0.5 to 1 ug RNA was reverse transcribed. A single record per CDR3 protein comes from TCRdb applying MiXCR to the immunoSEQ multiplex PCR reads. The sample yields 190,000 or so distinct CDR3 sequences, approximately 95% seen once. Sequenced input: CD4+ T cells from PBMCs. These TCRs come from a human donor with multiple sclerosis.

The rearrangement joins TRBV2 to TRBJ1-3; 8 bases are shared with TRBD1. Germline-derived CDR1 and CDR2 are SNHLY and FYNNEI. This CDR3 spans 15 amino acids. The V gene end was trimmed by 9 bases and the J gene end by 1 base; junction bases not matched to a gene: 8. The CDR3 spells CASERTGMSGNTIYF. In DNA, the CDR3 is TGTGCCAGTGAAAGGACAGGGATGTCTGGAAACACCATATATTTT. Filled out from reference TRBV2 and TRBJ1-3, the complete variable domain reads EPEVTQTPSHQVTQMGQEVILRCVPISNHLYFYWYRQILGQKVEFLVSFYNNEISEKSEIFDDQFSVERPDGSNFTLKIRSTKLEDSAMYFCASERTGMSGNTIYFGEGSWLTVV.

The rearrangement uses TRBV5-1 and TRBJ1-2; D gene unclear. V gave up 0 bases and J gave up 3 bases, with 12 bases separating them. The CDR3 contains 15 residues. Looked up from germline, CDR1 is SGHRS and CDR2 is YFSETQ. The CDR3 DNA reads TGCGCCAGCAGCTTGGGAGCGGTCGTGGACTATGGCTACACCTTC. Amino acids: CASSLGAVVDYGYTF.

This clonotype has only one observation. J is TRBJ1-1 and V is TRBV30; D is unresolved. With 4 bases removed from V and 2 bases from J, the gap between germline ends came to 8 bases. The CDR3 runs to 12 residues. Germline CDR1 is GTSNPN and CDR2 is SVGIG (reference sequence). For the CDR3, the DNA is TGTGCCTGGACCAGGTCCAACACTGAAGCTTTCTTT. This codes for CAWTRSNTEAFF.

V usage is TRBV12-3 or TRBV12-4 and J usage is TRBJ1-1, with 8 positions matching TRBD1. The CDR3 runs to 14 residues. V was pared by 3 bases and J by 5 bases, with 5 bases of the junction left unmatched. DNA for the CDR3: TGTGCCAGCAGTTTGACAGGGGTAGAGACTGAAGCTTTCTTT. It encodes CASSLTGVETEAFF.

V usage is TRBV9 and J usage is TRBJ1-2, with TRBD1 identical over 7 bases. Per germline, CDR1 SGDLS and CDR2 YYNGEE. This CDR3 has 16 amino acids. V was pared by 0 bases and J by 3 bases, with 8 bases of the junction left unmatched. The CDR3 DNA follows: TGTGCCAGCAGCGTAGGACAGGGAGGCATCGACTATGGCTACACCTTC. It specifies CASSVGQGGIDYGYTF. Filled out from reference TRBV9 and TRBJ1-2, the complete variable domain reads DSGVTQTPKHLITATGQRVTLRCSPRSGDLSVYWYQQSLDQGLQFLIQYYNGEERAKGNILERFSAQQFPDLHSELNLSSLELGDSALYFCASSVGQGGIDYGYTFGSGTRLTVV.

This sequence joins TRBV29-1 and TRBJ2-5, with TRBD2 matching 11 bases. This CDR3 region has 16 residues. Looked up from germline, CDR1 is SQVTM and CDR2 is ANQGSEA. The J segment lost 5 bases and the V segment lost 4 bases, leaving 12 bases of the junction unmatched. In DNA, the CDR3 is TGCAGCGTTGCTGCTCTAGCGGGGGGTAGCCCGGAGACCCAGTACTTC. It yields the protein CSVAALAGGSPETQYF.

The chain joins TRBV12-3 or TRBV12-4 to TRBJ2-3; D is possibly TRBD2 (5 bases). CDR3 length equals 13 residues. Trimming left V 6 bases short and J 4 bases short, with 11 bases between. CDR3: CASRPGGPDTQYF. In DNA form, the CDR3 reads TGTGCCAGCAGACCCGGAGGACCAGATACGCAGTATTTT.

This chain's CDR3 is CSARPPGFGTDTQYF. DNA of the CDR3: TGCAGTGCTAGGCCCCCAGGGTTTGGCACAGATACGCAGTATTTT. The chain recombines TRBV20-1 with TRBJ2-3, with a possible D match to TRBD1 (5 bases). The CDR3 is 15 residues long. V was shortened by 3 bases and J by 1 base, with 14 bases between the two germline ends. From germline, CDR1 is DFQATT and CDR2 SNEGSKA (reference sequence).

V usage is TRBV7-6 and J usage is TRBJ2-2, with unresolved D. Looked up from germline, CDR1 is SGHVS and CDR2 is FNYEAQ. The CDR3 runs to 14 residues. The V and J ends lost 5 bases and 8 bases respectively, with 15 bases between them. Here the CDR3 DNA reads TGTGCCAGCAGCCCCGGCCCGCTAGGGGGGGAGCTGTTTTTT. It codes for CASSPGPLGGELFF.

The V gene is TRBV9, the J gene TRBJ2-1; 8 bases fit TRBD1. Trimming took 4 bases from V and 6 from J; bases not matched to a gene: 9. Germline loops: CDR1 SGDLS, CDR2 YYNGEE. This CDR3 comprises 15 residues. Here the CDR3 reads CASSIRDRSRNEQFF. CDR3 DNA sequence: TGTGCCAGCAGCATTCGGGACAGGTCTCGCAATGAGCAGTTCTTC. Filled out from reference TRBV9 and TRBJ2-1, the complete variable domain reads DSGVTQTPKHLITATGQRVTLRCSPRSGDLSVYWYQQSLDQGLQFLIQYYNGEERAKGNILERFSAQQFPDLHSELNLSSLELGDSALYFCASSIRDRSRNEQFFGPGTRLTVL.

The chain joins TRBV29-1 to TRBJ1-1; 7 nucleotides agree with TRBD1. Unmatched junction bases numbered 5, after V lost 6 bases and J lost 1 base. Germline V gene lookup returns CDR1 SQVTM and CDR2 ANQGSEA. There are 13 residues in the CDR3. The CDR3: CSVRQGTNTEAFF. In DNA form, the CDR3 reads TGCAGCGTCAGACAGGGAACGAACACTGAAGCTTTCTTT.

The rearrangement uses TRBV20-1 and TRBJ2-3; tentatively, D is TRBD2 (6 bases). CDR1 is DFQATT and CDR2 is SNEGSKA in the germline V gene (reference sequence). V was clipped by 8 bases and J by 1 base, with 13 bases between them. This CDR3 is built from 13 residues. CDR3 region: CSPGVLGTDTQYF. In nucleotides, the CDR3 is TGCAGTCCGGGGGTGTTGGGCACAGATACGCAGTATTTT.

The chain has TRBV18 and TRBJ2-7, with a possible D match to TRBD1 (6 bases). Germline V gene data show CDR1 as KGHSH and CDR2 as LQKENI. V lost 8 bases and J 0 bases, leaving 17 bases between the germline ends. The CDR3 is 15 amino acids. The chain's CDR3 is CASTYGDTSSYEQYF. CDR3 nucleotides: TGTGCCAGCACTTATGGGGACACGAGCTCCTACGAGCAGTACTTC.

The J gene is TRBJ2-7, the V gene TRBV3-1; a weak D match, TRBD1 (6 bases). Germline assignment: CDR1 LGHDT and CDR2 YNNKEL (reference sequence). The CDR3 contains 13 residues. V lost 8 bases and J lost 2, with 13 bases in between. CDR3 nucleotides: TGTGCCAGCGGGAGTGGACAGACCTACGAGCAGTACTTC. This translates into CASGSGQTYEQYF.

This chain links TRBV6-5 with TRBJ2-1, with D possibly being TRBD1 (6 bases). The germline V gene has CDR1 MNHEY and CDR2 SVGAGI. Trimming removed 11 bases at V and 0 bases at J, with 11 bases between. The CDR3 has 13 residues. The DNA of the CDR3 is TGTGCCGCGAAAGGGGGCTCCTACAATGAGCAGTTCTTC. It specifies CAAKGGSYNEQFF.

The chain links TRBV29-1 to TRBJ2-3; D unresolved. The CDR3 contains 12 residues. Trimming took off 6 bases at V and 6 bases at J, with 13 bases between the two ends. Germline CDR1 and CDR2: SQVTM and ANQGSEA. CDR3 in amino acids: CSVPVETDTQYF. CDR3 sequence (DNA): TGCAGCGTCCCGGTTGAAACCGATACGCAGTATTTT.

DNA of the CDR3: TGTGCCAGCAGACGACTAGCGGCAAACACCGGGGAGCTGTTTTTT. Amino acids: CASRRLAANTGELFF. The V gene is TRBV11-2, the J gene TRBJ2-2; 9 bases are shared with TRBD2. Germline loops: CDR1 SGHAT, CDR2 FQNNGV. This CDR3 is 15 amino acids long. The J segment lost 2 bases and the V segment lost 6 bases, leaving 4 bases of the junction unmatched.

The chain carries TRBV15 and TRBJ2-1; D is uncertain. Germline V CDR1 and CDR2: LNHNV, YYDKDF (reference sequence). V dropped 0 bases and J dropped 10 bases, with 10 bases sitting between them. The CDR3 has 13 amino acids. The CDR3 region is CATSRDRVGEQFF. Here the CDR3 DNA reads TGTGCCACCAGCAGAGATAGGGTTGGCGAGCAGTTCTTC. The complete variable domain, with remaining parts taken from reference TRBV15 and TRBJ2-1, reads DAMVIQNPRYQVTQFGKPVTLSCSQTLNHNVMYWYQQKSSQAPKLLFHYYDKDFNNEADTPDNFQSRRPNTSFCFLDIRSPGLGDTAMYLCATSRDRVGEQFFGPGTRLTVL.

This sequence joins TRBV29-1 and TRBJ1-5; no reliable D call. CDR1 and CDR2 from the germline V gene are SQVTM and ANQGSEA. The V end lost 5 bases, the J end lost 0 bases, and 8 bases lay between the germline ends. The CDR3 spans 13 residues. CDR3 in DNA: TGCAGCGTTAGGGCAGATAGCAATCAGCCCCAGCATTTT. It yields the protein CSVRADSNQPQHF.

This clonotype appeared a few times. J is TRBJ1-6 and V is TRBV27, with 11 positions matching TRBD1. J lost 7 bases, V lost 4 bases, and 0 bases had no gene match. This CDR3 comprises 14 residues. Germline CDR1 reads MNHEY; CDR2 reads SMNVEV (reference sequence). CDR3 amino acids: CASSWDRGNSPLHF. The DNA for the CDR3 is TGTGCCAGCAGTTGGGACAGGGGGAATTCACCCCTCCACTTT.

This rearrangement joins TRBV6-5 to TRBJ1-5; a possible D gene is TRBD1 (6 bases). With 4 bases removed from V and 4 bases from J, the gap between germline ends came to 17 bases. The germline CDR1 and CDR2 sequences are MNHEY and SVGAGI. The CDR3 is 16 residues long. The CDR3 sequence: CASSSRRTAGNQPQHF. CDR3 nucleotides: TGTGCCAGCAGTTCTCGACGGACAGCGGGTAATCAGCCCCAGCATTTT.

This clonotype has a handful of counts. The chain is built from TRBV5-1 and TRBJ2-3; 7 bases map to TRBD1. Germline V gene data show CDR1 as SGHRS and CDR2 as YFSETQ. The CDR3 spans 14 residues. J was trimmed by 4 bases and V by 0 bases; bases with no gene match: 2. This CDR3 is CASSLGQGADTQYF. Here the CDR3 DNA reads TGCGCCAGCAGCTTGGGTCAGGGGGCAGATACGCAGTATTTT. Together with reference TRBV5-1 and TRBJ2-3, the CDR3 gives the full variable domain: KAGVTQTPRYLIKTRGQQVTLSCSPISGHRSVSWYQQTPGQGLQFLFEYFSETQRNKGNFPGRFSGRQFSNSRSEMNVSTLELGDSALYLCASSLGQGADTQYFGPGTRLTVL.

This chain uses TRBV6-4 with TRBJ2-1; no clear D gene. Germline assignment: CDR1 MRHNA and CDR2 SNTAGT. V was shortened by 2 bases and J by 8 bases, with 10 bases between the two germline ends. This CDR3 has 13 residues. CDR3 protein: CASSDRPGDEQFF. CDR3 in DNA: TGTGCCAGCAGTGACCGTCCTGGCGATGAGCAGTTCTTC.

This clonotype was recorded only once. The chain combines TRBV9 with TRBJ2-5; D ambiguous. CDR1 SGDLS and CDR2 YYNGEE come from the germline V gene. This CDR3 contains 13 residues. V was clipped by 3 bases and J by 4 bases, with 10 bases between them. For the CDR3, the DNA is TGTGCCAGCAGCGGGGAAGTCTCAGAGACCCAGTACTTC. Amino acid sequence: CASSGEVSETQYF.

This clonotype has only a few counts. The chain links TRBV3-1 to TRBJ2-5; no reliable D call. Trimming shortened V by 0 bases and J by 5 bases, and 10 bases separated the two germline ends. This CDR3 is 14 amino acids long. The V gene's germline CDR1 is LGHDT and CDR2 YNNKEL (reference sequence). CDR3 in amino acids: CASSQDPSGETQYF. The CDR3 nucleotides read TGTGCCAGCAGCCAAGACCCGTCGGGCGAGACCCAGTACTTC.

The chain links TRBV12-3 or TRBV12-4 to TRBJ2-1, with 9 bases that match TRBD1. There are 15 residues in the CDR3. The J segment lost 7 bases and the V segment lost 6 bases, leaving 10 bases of the junction unmatched. The CDR3 loop reads CASSQDRGILNEQFF. The CDR3 DNA sequence: TGTGCCAGCAGCCAGGACAGGGGAATCCTGAATGAGCAGTTCTTC.

This rearrangement joins TRBV12-3 or TRBV12-4 to TRBJ1-1; 9 bases agree with TRBD1. With 6 bases clipped from V and 8 bases from J, the junction kept 1 base outside the gene matches. The CDR3 loop spans 11 amino acids. The CDR3 region is CASRGQGEAFF. CDR3 DNA: TGTGCCAGCAGGGGACAGGGCGAAGCTTTCTTT.

This sequence joins TRBV6-5 and TRBJ2-6; D gene uncertain. The germline V and J ends were trimmed by 2 bases and 0 bases, with 14 bases remaining between them. CDR3 length: 18 residues. Germline V gene data show CDR1 as MNHEY and CDR2 as SVGAGI. CDR3 sequence reads: CASSYKVRKYSGANVLTF. CDR3 sequence (DNA): TGTGCCAGCAGTTACAAGGTCAGAAAATACTCTGGGGCCAACGTCCTGACTTTC.

The chain is built from TRBV25-1 and TRBJ1-2; D is undetermined. V was trimmed by 8 bases and J by 4 bases, leaving 11 bases between them. In germline, CDR1 is MGHDK, CDR2 SYGVNS. This CDR3 contains 12 residues. In DNA, the CDR3 is TGTGCCAGCCCTACGACATTCTATGGCTACACCTTC. This translates into CASPTTFYGYTF.